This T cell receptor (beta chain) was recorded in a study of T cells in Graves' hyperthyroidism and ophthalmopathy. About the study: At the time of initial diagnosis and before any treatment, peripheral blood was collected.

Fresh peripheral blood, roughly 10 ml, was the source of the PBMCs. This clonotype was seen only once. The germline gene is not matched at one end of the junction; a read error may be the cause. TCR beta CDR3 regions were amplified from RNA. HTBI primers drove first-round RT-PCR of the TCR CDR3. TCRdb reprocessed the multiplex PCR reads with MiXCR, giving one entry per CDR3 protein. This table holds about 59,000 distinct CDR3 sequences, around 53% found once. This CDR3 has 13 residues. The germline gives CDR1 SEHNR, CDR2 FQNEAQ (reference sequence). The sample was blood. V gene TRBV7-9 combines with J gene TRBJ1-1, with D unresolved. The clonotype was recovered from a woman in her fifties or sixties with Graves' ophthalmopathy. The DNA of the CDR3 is TGTGCCAGCAACTCGACACTGAACACTGGAGCTTTCTTT. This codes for CASNSTLNTGAFF.